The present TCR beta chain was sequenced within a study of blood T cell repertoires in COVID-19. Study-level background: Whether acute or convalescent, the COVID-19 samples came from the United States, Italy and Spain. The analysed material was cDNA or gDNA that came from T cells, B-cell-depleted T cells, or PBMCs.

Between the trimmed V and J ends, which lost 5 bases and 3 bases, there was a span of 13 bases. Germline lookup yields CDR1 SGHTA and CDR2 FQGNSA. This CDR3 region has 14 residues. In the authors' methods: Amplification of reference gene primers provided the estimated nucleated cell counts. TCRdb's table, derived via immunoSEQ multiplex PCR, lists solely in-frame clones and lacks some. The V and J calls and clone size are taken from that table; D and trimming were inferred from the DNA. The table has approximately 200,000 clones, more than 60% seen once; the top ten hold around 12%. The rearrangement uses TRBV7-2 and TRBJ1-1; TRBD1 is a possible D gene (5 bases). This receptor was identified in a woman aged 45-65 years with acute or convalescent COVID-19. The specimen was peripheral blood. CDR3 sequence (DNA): TGTGCCAGCAGCCGCTCCGGGGGACACACTGAAGCTTTCTTT. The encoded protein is CASSRSGGHTEAFF.